These 32 T cell receptor beta chains came from one sample sequenced in a study of shared clonotypes between healthy human individuals. TCRdb's copy holds only in-frame clones and misses some; the assay was immunoSEQ multiplex PCR. Among over 2 million clones listed, roughly 94% were seen once. What was sequenced was naive CD4+ T cells sorted from blood. Subset defined: CD45RA+ positively selected. The receptors come from a man between 18 and 29 years old in good health.

The chain joins TRBV4-3 to TRBJ1-1; weak D call: TRBD1 (5 bases). CDR1 is LGHNA, CDR2 YSLEER, per germline. V lost 4 bases and J 11 bases, leaving 23 bases between the germline ends. The CDR3 runs to 15 residues. For the CDR3, the DNA is TGCGCCAGCAGCCTGTTCCGGGACCCAAAAAGCCGCGCTTTCTTT. Translated: CASSLFRDPKSRAFF.

The J gene is TRBJ1-2, the V gene TRBV7-9; D is unclear. Germline-derived CDR1 and CDR2 are SEHNR and FQNEAQ (reference sequence). The CDR3 is made up of 13 amino acids. V was pared by 5 bases and J by 4 bases, with 11 bases between. The CDR3 here is CASSPQEAYGYTF. In DNA form, the CDR3 reads TGTGCCAGCAGCCCCCAGGAAGCCTATGGCTACACCTTC.

This chain links TRBV27 with TRBJ1-1; tentative D call: TRBD1 (6 bases). The V gene lost 7 bases and the J gene lost 0 bases, with 18 bases spanning the gap. Looked up from germline, CDR1 is MNHEY and CDR2 is SMNVEV (reference sequence). CDR3 size: 16 residues. For the CDR3, the DNA is TGTGCCAGCACCCTATTCGGGGGCAGGCTGAACACTGAAGCTTTCTTT. Translated, it gives CASTLFGGRLNTEAFF.

About this clone: It may be a read error: a sequence one base away is much more abundant. The chain carries TRBV7-2 and TRBJ1-5; maybe TRBD1 (5 bases). This CDR3 has 14 residues. Germline lookup yields CDR1 SGHTA and CDR2 FQGNSA. V shed 4 bases and J shed 2 bases, with 9 bases lying between them. The CDR3 spells CASSSRGGNQPQHF. CDR3 coding DNA: TGTGCCAGCAGCTCAAGGGGTGGCAATCAGCCCCAGCATTTT.

The chain recombines TRBV5-1 with TRBJ2-1; 8 nucleotides match TRBD1. This CDR3 region has 13 residues. Germline V gene sequence: CDR1 SGHRS, CDR2 YFSETQ. V shed 7 bases and J 8 bases; nucleotides not matched to a gene: 8. The CDR3 protein is CASREQGVDEQFF. In DNA form, the CDR3 reads TGCGCCAGCCGCGAACAGGGGGTCGATGAGCAGTTCTTC.

The rearrangement links TRBV7-9 to TRBJ2-2, with a weak D call TRBD1 (5 bases). V was clipped by 7 bases and J by 4 bases, with 16 bases between them. CDR3 length equals 15 residues. The germline V gene encodes CDR1 SEHNR and CDR2 FQNEAQ (reference sequence). CDR3 protein: CASTPSRAGTGELFF. CDR3 sequence (DNA): TGTGCCAGCACCCCCTCCAGGGCAGGCACCGGGGAGCTGTTTTTT.

This clone has a single count. The chain uses TRBV10-1 and TRBJ2-7; maybe TRBD2 (6 bases). V lost 4 bases and J lost 6, with 13 bases in between. From germline, CDR1 is WNHNN and CDR2 SYGVQD (reference sequence). The CDR3 has 13 amino acids. In DNA, the CDR3 is TGCGCCAGCAGTGCTACGGGGCGGGGCGAGCAGTACTTC. This codes for CASSATGRGEQYF.

CDR3 sequence reads: CATSVGGKYNEKLFF. CDR3 DNA: TGTGCCACCAGCGTTGGGGGGAAGTATAATGAAAAACTGTTTTTT. V gene TRBV15 combines with J gene TRBJ1-4, with D tentatively TRBD1 (5 bases). CDR1 is LNHNV, CDR2 YYDKDF, per germline (reference sequence). Trimming took 5 bases from V and 4 from J, leaving 14 bases between them. The CDR3 runs 15 residues. The full variable domain, completed using reference TRBV15 and TRBJ1-4, is DAMVIQNPRYQVTQFGKPVTLSCSQTLNHNVMYWYQQKSSQAPKLLFHYYDKDFNNEADTPDNFQSRRPNTSFCFLDIRSPGLGDTAMYLCATSVGGKYNEKLFFGSGTQLSVL.

The rearrangement joins TRBV5-4 to TRBJ2-1; the D is unclear. The CDR3 is 15 residues long. V was pared by 4 bases and J by 6 bases, with 17 bases between. CDR1 and CDR2 from the germline V gene are SGHNT and YYREEE (reference sequence). CDR3 bases: TGTGCCAGCAGCCAAGACGGCCTCCTACGCAATGAGCAGTTCTTC. This sequence encodes CASSQDGLLRNEQFF.

A note on this clone: A much larger clonotype is one base distant, so this may be a read error. The sample contains more than one DNA sequence encoding this CDR3. CDR3 amino acids: CSARSTDTQYF. The CDR3 nucleotides read TGCAGTGCTAGATCCACAGACACGCAGTATTTT. This chain connects TRBV20-1 to TRBJ2-3, with no clear D. Germline V CDR1 and CDR2: DFQATT, SNEGSKA (reference sequence). The CDR3 extends over 11 amino acids.

V usage is TRBV6-6 and J usage is TRBJ2-7; possible D gene TRBD2, 6 bases. V gave up 2 bases and J gave up 9 bases, with 8 bases separating them. Germline V gene data show CDR1 as MNHNY and CDR2 as SVGAGI (reference sequence). This CDR3 contains 11 residues. The CDR3 DNA follows: TGTGCCAGCAGTTACCGGGACTTGCAGTACTTC. The encoded protein is CASSYRDLQYF.

J is TRBJ1-1 and V is TRBV7-3, with 8 positions matching TRBD1. The J segment lost 5 bases and the V segment lost 5 bases, leaving 7 bases of the junction unmatched. The germline CDR1 and CDR2 sequences are SGHTA and FQGTGA. CDR3 size: 14 residues. CDR3 DNA sequence: TGTGCCAGCAGCCCAGACAGGGGAAGGACTGAAGCTTTCTTT. This sequence encodes CASSPDRGRTEAFF.

V usage is TRBV12-5 and J usage is TRBJ2-3; D remains unclear. Trimming cost V 3 bases and J 3 bases, with 7 bases left between them. The CDR3 loop spans 13 amino acids. In germline, CDR1 is LGHNT, CDR2 FRNRAP. The CDR3 reads CASGFTETDTQYF. The CDR3 DNA reads as TGTGCTAGTGGTTTCACGGAAACAGATACGCAGTATTTT.

V usage is TRBV5-1 and J usage is TRBJ1-1; 9 positions agree with TRBD1. V was pared by 2 bases and J by 5 bases, with 13 bases of the junction left unmatched. Germline assignment: CDR1 SGHRS and CDR2 YFSETQ. The CDR3 extends over 17 amino acids. CDR3 in amino acids: CASSFRPGTGLSTEAFF. In DNA, the CDR3 is TGCGCCAGCAGCTTTCGTCCCGGGACAGGGCTTTCGACTGAAGCTTTCTTT.

The chain carries TRBV7-2 and TRBJ1-3; D perhaps matches TRBD1 (6 bases). The CDR3 is 14 amino acids. Deletions cut 3 bases from V and 3 bases from J, with 9 bases between. Germline assignment: CDR1 SGHTA and CDR2 FQGNSA. CDR3 protein: CASSLGASGNTIYF. The CDR3 DNA follows: TGTGCCAGCAGCTTGGGGGCGAGTGGAAACACCATATATTTT. The full variable domain, its missing parts supplied by reference TRBV7-2 and TRBJ1-3, is GAGVSQSPSNKVTEKGKDVELRCDPISGHTALYWYRQSLGQGLEFLIYFQGNSAPDKSGLPSDRFSAERTGGSVSTLTIQRTQQEDSAVYLCASSLGASGNTIYFGEGSWLTVV.

The V call is TRBV15, the J call TRBJ1-2; D uncertain. The CDR3 spans 15 residues. Germline CDR1 and CDR2: LNHNV and YYDKDF (reference sequence). Trimming removed 0 bases at V and 0 bases at J, with 8 bases between. The CDR3, as DNA: TGTGCCACCAGCAGAGAGATATTCGCTAACTATGGCTACACCTTC. Its translation: CATSREIFANYGYTF. Together with reference TRBV15 and TRBJ1-2, the CDR3 gives the full variable domain: DAMVIQNPRYQVTQFGKPVTLSCSQTLNHNVMYWYQQKSSQAPKLLFHYYDKDFNNEADTPDNFQSRRPNTSFCFLDIRSPGLGDTAMYLCATSREIFANYGYTFGSGTRLTVV.

The CDR3 bases are TGCGCCAGCAGCCACGGCGGGACAGGGCAAGATACGCAGTATTTT. Protein: CASSHGGTGQDTQYF. The chain recombines TRBV4-1 with TRBJ2-3, with 9 nucleotides matching TRBD1. The CDR3 runs 15 residues. Germline CDR1 reads MGHRA; CDR2 reads YSYEKL. V shed 3 bases, J shed 5 bases, and the junction held 6 bases outside the gene matches.

This chain links TRBV4-3 with TRBJ2-4; no clear D gene. The CDR3 extends over 19 amino acids. Per germline, CDR1 LGHNA and CDR2 YSLEER. V was pared by 6 bases and J by 0 bases, with 24 bases between. DNA for the CDR3: TGCGCCAGCAGACACAAAGTATACGGGCCTAGACTAGCCAAAAACATTCAGTACTTC. Protein sequence: CASRHKVYGPRLAKNIQYF.

The CDR3 nucleotides read TGTGCCAGCACCCGTGGGGCGGGGGGAAATGAGCAGTTCTTC. It codes for CASTRGAGGNEQFF. The chain carries TRBV9 and TRBJ2-1, with 8 bases identical to TRBD2. The CDR3 runs to 14 residues. V shed 6 bases, J shed 7 bases, and the junction held 9 bases outside the gene matches. Germline CDR1 SGDLS, CDR2 YYNGEE.

The chain carries TRBV6-1 and TRBJ1-2, with D perhaps matching TRBD1 (6 bases). Germline-derived CDR1 and CDR2 are MNHNS and SASEGT. V lost 2 bases, J lost 4 bases, and 11 bases lay in between. This CDR3 contains 14 residues. The CDR3 loop reads CASSESGTPYGYTF. The CDR3 DNA reads as TGTGCCAGCAGTGAATCGGGGACACCCTATGGCTACACCTTC.

This clone came up once. J is TRBJ1-3 and V is TRBV7-9; no firm D call. The CDR3 length is 15 residues. With 5 bases removed from V and 4 bases from J, the gap between germline ends came to 15 bases. Germline lookup yields CDR1 SEHNR and CDR2 FQNEAQ (reference sequence). The CDR3 spells CASSLGRSGGNTIYF. Written as DNA, the CDR3 is TGTGCCAGCAGCCTTGGACGGAGTGGCGGAAACACCATATATTTT.

The chain combines TRBV6-5 with TRBJ1-5; no reliable D call. The CDR3 is made up of 14 amino acids. CDR1 is MNHEY, CDR2 SVGAGI, per germline. Trimming took 5 bases from V and 2 from J, leaving 10 bases between them. This chain's CDR3 is CASSMGYGNQPQHF. The DNA for the CDR3 is TGTGCCAGCAGTATGGGGTATGGCAATCAGCCCCAGCATTTT.

This chain uses TRBV6-6 with TRBJ1-4, with D perhaps matching TRBD1 (5 bases). CDR1 is MNHNY, CDR2 SVGAGI, per germline (reference sequence). The germline V and J ends were trimmed by 6 bases and 8 bases, with 19 bases remaining between them. This CDR3 region has 15 residues. CDR3 in DNA: TGTGCCAGCAGGGGCCCAGGGATCCTGTTAGAAAAACTGTTTTTT. As protein: CASRGPGILLEKLFF.

As DNA, the CDR3 is TGCGCCAGCAGTACCGGGACATTGAACACTGAAGCTTTCTTT. Amino acid sequence: CASSTGTLNTEAFF. V is TRBV10-1 and J is TRBJ1-1; D may be TRBD1 (6 bases). The V and J ends lost 5 bases and 0 bases respectively, with 10 bases between them. The CDR3 sequence is 14 residues long. Germline V gene lookup returns CDR1 WNHNN and CDR2 SYGVQD (reference sequence).

This chain joins TRBV19 and TRBJ2-7; TRBD1 aligns across 7 bases. CDR1 and CDR2 from the germline V gene are LNHDA and SQIVND (reference sequence). This CDR3 is built from 13 residues. With 6 bases clipped from V and 7 bases from J, the junction kept 9 bases outside the gene matches. In DNA, the CDR3 is TGTGCCAGTAGCCCCGACAGGGCGAGAGAGCAGTACTTC. Translating it yields CASSPDRAREQYF. The full variable domain, completed using reference TRBV19 and TRBJ2-7, is DGGITQSPKYLFRKEGQNVTLSCEQNLNHDAMYWYRQDPGQGLRLIYYSQIVNDFQKGDIAEGYSVSREKKESFPLTVTSAQKNPTAFYLCASSPDRAREQYFGPGTRLTVT.

The chain couples TRBV16 to TRBJ1-1, with D perhaps TRBD1 (6 bases). The CDR3 contains 13 residues. With 0 bases removed from V and 5 bases from J, the gap between germline ends came to 7 bases. Germline-derived CDR1 and CDR2 are KGHSY and FQNENV. CDR3 loop: CASSQSRGTEAFF. The CDR3 nucleotides are TGTGCCAGCAGCCAATCGAGGGGGACTGAAGCTTTCTTT.

As concerns this clone: The junction and the germline gene differ at one end; a read error may be behind it. CDR3: CASSQSGTGLSYGYTF. CDR3 in DNA: TGCGCCAGCAGCCAATCCGGGACAGGGTTGTCCTATGGCTACACCTTC. This chain links TRBV23-1 with TRBJ1-2; the match to TRBD1 covers 9 bases. TRBV23-1 carries the ORF label, with uncertain function. The CDR3 loop spans 16 amino acids.

This chain links TRBV5-8 with TRBJ2-7; no reliable D call. V dropped 5 bases and J dropped 3 bases, with 12 bases sitting between them. The length of the CDR3 is 13 residues. Germline CDR1 is SGHTS and CDR2 is YDEGEE. The CDR3 protein is CASRMASVYEQYF. CDR3 nucleotide sequence: TGTGCCAGCAGAATGGCCTCGGTCTACGAGCAGTACTTC.

This clone appeared once. CDR3 sequence: CASSPDRGRAENTEAFF. The CDR3 coding sequence is TGTGCCAGCTCCCCAGACAGGGGTCGAGCGGAGAACACTGAAGCTTTCTTT. This rearrangement joins TRBV18 to TRBJ1-1; 8 bases fit TRBD1. V dropped 6 bases and J dropped 1; count of bases not matched to a gene: 13. The V gene's germline CDR1 is KGHSH and CDR2 LQKENI. The CDR3 has 17 residues.

For this clone: This may stem from a read error, because a much larger clone lies one nucleotide away. V gene TRBV18 combines with J gene TRBJ2-1; 8 bases line up with TRBD2. Germline V gene lookup returns CDR1 KGHSH and CDR2 LQKENI. CDR3 length: 16 residues. CDR3 amino acids: CASSPLGGGIYNEQLF. DNA of the CDR3: TGTGCCAGCTCACCACTGGGCGGGGGGATCTACAATGAGCAGCTCTTC.

This chain links TRBV9 with TRBJ2-3; TRBD2 agrees at 7 bases. V shed 1 base and J 1 base; nucleotides not matched to a gene: 9. Germline V CDR1 and CDR2: SGDLS, YYNGEE. The CDR3 is 17 residues long. The CDR3 loop reads CASSVRASGGGTDTQYF. The CDR3 DNA sequence: TGTGCCAGCAGCGTAAGGGCTAGCGGAGGGGGCACAGATACGCAGTATTTT.

This clone was recorded a few times. The CDR3 sequence is CASSQRTLNTEAFF. The CDR3 DNA follows: TGCGCCAGCAGCCAAAGGACCTTGAACACTGAAGCTTTCTTT. V and J are TRBV4-1 and TRBJ1-1; the D is unclear. Looked up from germline, CDR1 is MGHRA and CDR2 is YSYEKL. Trimming took off 2 bases at V and 0 bases at J, with 7 bases between the two ends. The CDR3 length is 14 residues.